These 26 T cell receptor beta chains came from one sample sequenced in a study of T cells after yellow fever vaccination. TCRdb reprocessed the 5' RACE reads via MiXCR and lists one record per CDR3 protein. The table lists hundreds of thousands of distinct CDR3 sequences, roughly an eighth of them singletons, with 14% to 15% in the top ten. Sequencing was performed on PBMCs, taken on the day of the yellow fever booster vaccination. Receptors were obtained from a man aged 25-40 years who received the YFV17D yellow fever vaccine.

The chain has TRBV19 and TRBJ2-7; 7 bases map to TRBD1. The germline V gene has CDR1 LNHDA and CDR2 SQIVND (reference sequence). Trimming cost V 6 bases and J 2 bases; bases outside gene matches: 7. CDR3 length equals 14 residues. In DNA form, the CDR3 reads TGTGCCAGTAGCCCTGGGGACAGCACCTACGAGCAGTACTTC. This translates into CASSPGDSTYEQYF.

This clonotype was detected only a few times. The chain joins TRBV10-3 to TRBJ2-3; TRBD1 aligns across 8 bases. The CDR3 spans 14 residues. V gave up 9 bases and J gave up 0 bases; unmatched junction bases: 5. Germline CDR1 and CDR2: ENHRY and SYGVKD. CDR3 sequence (DNA): TGTGCCATACGGACAGGGACCAGCACAGATACGCAGTATTTT. This sequence encodes CAIRTGTSTDTQYF.

This clonotype was seen more than once but under ten times. The gene calls are TRBV21-1 and TRBJ2-7. TRBV21-1 represents a pseudogene. CDR3 length: 16 residues. DNA of the CDR3: TGTGCCAGCAGCAAAGGAAGCCAGGCGAGAACCTACGAGCAGTACTTC. This sequence encodes CASSKGSQARTYEQYF.

This clonotype turned up a few times. The chain links TRBV7-2 to TRBJ2-4; weak D call: TRBD1 (8 bases). Germline V gene lookup returns CDR1 SGHTA and CDR2 FQGNSA. The ends were cut back, 2 bases at V and 7 bases at J, with 12 bases in the middle. The CDR3 runs 14 residues. The CDR3 sequence is CASSLTGGENIQYF. CDR3 nucleotides: TGTGCCAGCAGCTTAACAGGGGGGGAGAACATTCAGTACTTC.

The chain is built from TRBV28 and TRBJ2-7, with unresolved D. The V and J ends lost 10 bases and 2 bases respectively, with 15 bases between them. This CDR3 spans 13 amino acids. Per germline, CDR1 MDHEN and CDR2 SYDVKM. The CDR3 region is CATMDVHAYEQYF. CDR3 in DNA: TGTGCCACCATGGACGTCCACGCCTACGAGCAGTACTTC. Together with reference TRBV28 and TRBJ2-7, the CDR3 gives the full variable domain: DVKVTQSSRYLVKRTGEKVFLECVQDMDHENMFWYRQDPGLGLRLIYFSYDVKMKEKGDIPEGYSVSREKKERFSLILESASTNQTSMYLCATMDVHAYEQYFGPGTRLTVT.

The V call is TRBV3-1, the J call TRBJ2-7; 8 bases align to TRBD1. Germline V gene lookup returns CDR1 LGHDT and CDR2 YNNKEL (reference sequence). Unmatched junction bases numbered 4, after V lost 6 bases and J lost 0 bases. CDR3 length: 14 residues. CDR3 bases: TGTGCCAGCAGACAGGGGGTAAGCTCCTACGAGCAGTACTTC. Translation gives CASRQGVSSYEQYF.

This rearrangement joins TRBV20-1 to TRBJ1-1, with D unclear. V lost 4 bases and J 1 base, leaving 13 bases between the germline ends. Germline loops: CDR1 DFQATT, CDR2 SNEGSKA (reference sequence). The CDR3 covers 14 residues. The DNA for the CDR3 is TGCAGTGCTACTCCCCCCGGGCAGAACACTGAAGCTTTCTTT. Translation gives CSATPPGQNTEAFF.

This sequence joins TRBV10-1 and TRBJ2-5, with D unresolved. This CDR3 contains 13 residues. V lost 4 bases and J 2 bases, leaving 8 bases between the germline ends. CDR1 and CDR2 (germline): WNHNN, SYGVQD (reference sequence). The CDR3 DNA sequence: TGCGCCAGCAGTGGGAGCTTTCAAGAGACCCAGTACTTC. Translated, it gives CASSGSFQETQYF.

This clonotype was detected ten times or more. The chain links TRBV20-1 to TRBJ2-7; 14 bases fit TRBD2. Germline V gene data show CDR1 as DFQATT and CDR2 as SNEGSKA (reference sequence). Losses at the gene ends were 2 bases for V and 6 bases for J; bases not matched to a gene: 6. The CDR3 sequence is 15 residues long. The CDR3, as DNA: TGCAGTGCTAGACGCGGACTAGCGGGAGGACGCGAGCAGTACTTC. Amino acids: CSARRGLAGGREQYF.

V and J are TRBV11-2 and TRBJ2-7; D not certain. CDR1 is SGHAT, CDR2 FQNNGV, per germline. This CDR3 is built from 13 residues. V lost 6 bases, J lost 3 bases, and 12 bases lay in between. For the CDR3, the DNA is TGTGCCAGCAGGTCGGATAGTTTCTACGAGCAGTACTTC. This encodes CASRSDSFYEQYF.

This clonotype was recorded a few times. This chain links TRBV7-2 with TRBJ2-1; D tentatively reads TRBD1 or TRBD2 (5 bases each). Germline V gene lookup returns CDR1 SGHTA and CDR2 FQGNSA. The V and J ends lost 0 bases and 6 bases respectively, with 15 bases between them. The CDR3 totals 16 residues. CDR3 amino acids: CASSLAGTSRGNEQFF. The CDR3 DNA reads TGTGCCAGCAGCTTAGCCGGGACCTCACGGGGCAATGAGCAGTTCTTC. Variable domain in full (rest from reference TRBV7-2 and TRBJ2-1): GAGVSQSPSNKVTEKGKDVELRCDPISGHTALYWYRQSLGQGLEFLIYFQGNSAPDKSGLPSDRFSAERTGGSVSTLTIQRTQQEDSAVYLCASSLAGTSRGNEQFFGPGTRLTVL.

The rearrangement uses TRBV5-4 and TRBJ2-5; D gene unclear. CDR3 length: 14 amino acids. CDR1 and CDR2 from the germline V gene are SGHNT and YYREEE (reference sequence). Trimming removed 2 bases from V and 2 bases from J, with 10 bases in between. In DNA, the CDR3 is TGTGCCAGCAGCTTTTCGGGCTCACAAGAGACCCAGTACTTC. Its translation: CASSFSGSQETQYF.

The chain carries TRBV19 and TRBJ2-2; TRBD2 matches 10 bases. CDR3 length: 14 residues. CDR1 is LNHDA and CDR2 is SQIVND in the germline V gene (reference sequence). V trimming: 11 bases; J trimming: 3 bases; junction bases outside the gene matches: 6. The CDR3 DNA is TGTGCCGGGAGGACTAGCGGATACACCGGGGAGCTGTTTTTT. Translation gives CAGRTSGYTGELFF. Filled out from reference TRBV19 and TRBJ2-2, the complete variable domain reads DGGITQSPKYLFRKEGQNVTLSCEQNLNHDAMYWYRQDPGQGLRLIYYSQIVNDFQKGDIAEGYSVSREKKESFPLTVTSAQKNPTAFYLCAGRTSGYTGELFFGEGSRLTVL.

This clonotype was observed a single time. The chain joins TRBV12-3 or TRBV12-4 to TRBJ2-3; D uncertain. The CDR3 is 15 amino acids. V dropped 1 base and J dropped 2 bases, with 10 bases sitting between them. Written as DNA, the CDR3 is TGTGCCAGCAGTTTAGACGGCGGCCCCACAGATACGCAGTATTTT. Protein: CASSLDGGPTDTQYF.

This chain connects TRBV30 to TRBJ2-3, with a possible D match to TRBD1 (6 bases). V lost 5 bases and J lost 5, with 11 bases in between. The CDR3 contains 12 residues. Germline values: CDR1 GTSNPN, CDR2 SVGIG (reference sequence). The CDR3 is CAWGQNGDTQYF. The CDR3 DNA reads TGTGCCTGGGGACAGAACGGAGATACGCAGTATTTT.

This clonotype has only a few counts. The chain employs TRBV28 and TRBJ2-1, with 12 bases lining up with TRBD1. The CDR3 loop spans 14 amino acids. Germline V gene data show CDR1 as MDHEN and CDR2 as SYDVKM. V lost 6 bases to trimming and J lost 6 bases; unmatched junction nucleotides: 3. The CDR3 nucleotides read TGTGCCAGCAGGCCGGGACAGGGGGCCAATGAGCAGTTCTTC. Protein sequence: CASRPGQGANEQFF.

The CDR3 sequence is CASSQNPGRSNEKLFF. The CDR3 DNA reads TGTGCCAGCAGCCAAAATCCGGGACGGAGTAATGAAAAACTGTTTTTT. The V and J genes are TRBV3-1 and TRBJ1-4, with D perhaps TRBD1 (5 bases). The germline V and J ends were trimmed by 2 bases and 4 bases, with 14 bases remaining between them. The V gene's germline CDR1 is LGHDT and CDR2 YNNKEL (reference sequence). The CDR3 has 16 amino acids.

V is TRBV5-6 and J is TRBJ2-5; a possible D gene is TRBD2 (6 bases). CDR1 is SGHDT, CDR2 YYEEEE, per germline. V gave up 7 bases and J gave up 3 bases, with 16 bases separating them. This CDR3 region has 14 residues. In DNA, the CDR3 is TGTGCCAGCCACCTTTATAGCGGAAAAGAGACCCAGTACTTC. Translating gives CASHLYSGKETQYF.

This clonotype was recorded a few times. The genes are TRBV10-3 and TRBJ2-5; D unclear. CDR3 size: 13 residues. The V and J ends lost 10 bases and 5 bases respectively, with 17 bases between them. Germline values: CDR1 ENHRY, CDR2 SYGVKD. The CDR3, as DNA: TGTGCCACATTGGCAGCCCAAGGGGAGACCCAGTACTTC. Protein sequence: CATLAAQGETQYF.

The gene calls are TRBV29-1 and TRBJ2-7, with D perhaps matching TRBD2 (6 bases). The germline V and J ends were trimmed by 4 bases and 5 bases, with 12 bases remaining between them. This CDR3 is 12 amino acids long. Germline V gene lookup returns CDR1 SQVTM and CDR2 ANQGSEA. The CDR3 nucleotides read TGCAGCGTTGCAACGGGAGACCACGAGCAGTACTTC. Translating it yields CSVATGDHEQYF.

V is TRBV28 and J is TRBJ2-1; 9 nucleotides agree with TRBD2. The CDR3 length is 14 residues. The V and J ends lost 4 bases and 6 bases, in that order; junction bases with no gene match: 4. The germline CDR1 and CDR2 sequences are MDHEN and SYDVKM. CDR3 coding DNA: TGTGCCAGCAGTTCCAGCGGGGGGTCCAATGAGCAGTTCTTC. Encoded protein: CASSSSGGSNEQFF.

This clonotype was observed a few times. This sequence joins TRBV18 and TRBJ2-7; 7 nucleotides align to TRBD1. Germline values: CDR1 KGHSH, CDR2 LQKENI. After removal of 2 bases from V and 6 bases from J, the junction contained 10 bases not matched to a gene. CDR3 length: 15 amino acids. The CDR3 spells CASSPGTAPPGEQYF. DNA of the CDR3: TGTGCCAGCTCACCAGGGACAGCTCCCCCGGGCGAGCAGTACTTC.

This clonotype turned up a few times. V is TRBV6-1 and J is TRBJ1-5, with no clear D. V was clipped by 3 bases and J by 4 bases, with 19 bases between them. The CDR3 covers 17 residues. The V gene's germline CDR1 is MNHNS and CDR2 SASEGT. The CDR3 bases are TGTGCCAGCAGTGATGGTGGAAGGGTGGCATATAATCAGCCCCAGCATTTT. It is translated as CASSDGGRVAYNQPQHF.

The chain links TRBV18 to TRBJ2-1; 13 bases are a match to TRBD2. Germline V gives CDR1 KGHSH, CDR2 LQKENI. V was pared by 4 bases and J by 10 bases, with 7 bases of the junction left unmatched. The CDR3 length is 15 residues. The CDR3 nucleotides read TGTGCCAGCTCACTACGGACTAGCGGGAGCAAAGAGCAGTTCTTC. It specifies CASSLRTSGSKEQFF. Drawing the rest from reference TRBV18 and TRBJ2-1, the complete variable domain is NAGVMQNPRHLVRRRGQEARLRCSPMKGHSHVYWYRQLPEEGLKFMVYLQKENIIDESGMPKERFSAEFPKEGPSILRIQQVVRGDSAAYFCASSLRTSGSKEQFFGPGTRLTVL.

This clonotype came up a few times. V gene TRBV7-9 combines with J gene TRBJ1-2; D is unresolved. The CDR3 is 13 amino acids. The germline CDR1 and CDR2 sequences are SEHNR and FQNEAQ (reference sequence). With 3 bases removed from V and 4 bases from J, the gap between germline ends came to 9 bases. The CDR3 is CASSLDAAYGYTF. DNA of the CDR3: TGTGCCAGCAGCTTGGACGCCGCCTATGGCTACACCTTC.

This clonotype was detected many times. The chain couples TRBV11-2 to TRBJ2-5; D ambiguous. CDR3 length: 13 residues. Deletions cut 4 bases from V and 2 bases from J, with 8 bases between. CDR1 is SGHAT, CDR2 FQNNGV, per germline. Here the CDR3 reads CASSSSVQETQYF. The CDR3, as DNA: TGTGCCAGCAGCTCGTCGGTACAAGAGACCCAGTACTTC.